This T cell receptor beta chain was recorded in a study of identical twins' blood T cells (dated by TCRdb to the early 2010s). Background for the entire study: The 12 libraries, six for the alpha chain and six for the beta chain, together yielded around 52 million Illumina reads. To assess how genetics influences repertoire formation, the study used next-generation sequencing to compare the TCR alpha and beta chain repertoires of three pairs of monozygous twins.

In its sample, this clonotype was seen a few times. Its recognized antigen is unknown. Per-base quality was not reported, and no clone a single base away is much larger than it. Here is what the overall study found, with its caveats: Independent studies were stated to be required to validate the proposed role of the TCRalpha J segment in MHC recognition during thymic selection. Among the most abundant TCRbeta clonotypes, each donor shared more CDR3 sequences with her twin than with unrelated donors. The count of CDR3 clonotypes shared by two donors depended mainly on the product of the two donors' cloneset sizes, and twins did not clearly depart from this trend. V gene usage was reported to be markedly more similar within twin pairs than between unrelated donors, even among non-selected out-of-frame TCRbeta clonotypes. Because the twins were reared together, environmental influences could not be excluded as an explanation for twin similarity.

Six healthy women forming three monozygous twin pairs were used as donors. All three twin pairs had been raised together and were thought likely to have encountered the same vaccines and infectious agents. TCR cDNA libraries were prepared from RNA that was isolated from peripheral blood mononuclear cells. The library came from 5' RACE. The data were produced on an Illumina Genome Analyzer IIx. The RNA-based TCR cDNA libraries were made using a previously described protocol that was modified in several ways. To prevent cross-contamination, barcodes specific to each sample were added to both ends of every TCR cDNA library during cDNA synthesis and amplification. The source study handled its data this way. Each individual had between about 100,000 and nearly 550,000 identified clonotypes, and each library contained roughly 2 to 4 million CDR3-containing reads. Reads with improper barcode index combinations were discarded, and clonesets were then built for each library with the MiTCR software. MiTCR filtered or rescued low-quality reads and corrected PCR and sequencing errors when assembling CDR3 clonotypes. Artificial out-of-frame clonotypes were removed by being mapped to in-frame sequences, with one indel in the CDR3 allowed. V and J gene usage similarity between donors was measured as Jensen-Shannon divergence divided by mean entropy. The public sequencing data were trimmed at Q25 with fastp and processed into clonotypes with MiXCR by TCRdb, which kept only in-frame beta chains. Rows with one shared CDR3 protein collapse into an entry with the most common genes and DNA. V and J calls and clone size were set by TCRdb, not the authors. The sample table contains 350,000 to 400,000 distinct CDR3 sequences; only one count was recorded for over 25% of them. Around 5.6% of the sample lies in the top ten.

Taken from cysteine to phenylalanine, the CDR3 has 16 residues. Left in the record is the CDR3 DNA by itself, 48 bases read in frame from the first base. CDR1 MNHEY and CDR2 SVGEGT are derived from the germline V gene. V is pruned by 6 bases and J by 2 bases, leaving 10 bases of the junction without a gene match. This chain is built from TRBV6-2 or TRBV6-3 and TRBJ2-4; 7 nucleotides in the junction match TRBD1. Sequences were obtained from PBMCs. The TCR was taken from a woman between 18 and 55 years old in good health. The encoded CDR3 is CASSTGTVITKNIQYF. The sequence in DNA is TGTGCCAGCAGCACCGGGACAGTTATAACCAAAAACATTCAGTACTTC.